A selection of T cell receptor beta chains follows, all from one sample in a study of blood T cell repertoires in COVID-19. Repertoires were generated with immunoSEQ multiplex PCR, while TCRdb's copy carries only in-frame clones and drops some. The sample holds 100,000 to 150,000 clones; approximately 74% are singletons and the top ten take less than 6.5%. Source material: peripheral blood. All receptors come from a man aged 55-75 years with acute or convalescent COVID-19. Both conserved end residues are part of each CDR3. The order of the fields is J gene, D gene, V gene, clone size, CDR3 protein, CDR3 DNA. The D gene is left open where the match is weak. Rows may omit the clone size; those that give it use once, few, many or a size class.

J: TRBJ2-3; D: TRBD1; V: TRBV27; size: NA; CDR3: CASSQNMDRLSTDTQYF; DNA: TGTGCCAGCAGTCAGAATATGGACAGGCTTAGCACAGATACGCAGTATTTT
J: TRBJ1-2; D: NA; V: TRBV10-3; size: NA; CDR3: CAISESMDAGGYTF; DNA: TGTGCCATCAGTGAGTCGATGGATGCAGGGGGCTACACCTTC
J: TRBJ1-2; D: TRBD1; V: TRBV4-2; size: once; CDR3: CASSQDPNRGGNGYTF; DNA: TGTGCCAGCAGCCAAGACCCAAACAGGGGTGGCAATGGCTACACCTTC
J: TRBJ1-3; D: TRBD1; V: TRBV9; size: NA; CDR3: CASSLTGGSGNTIYF; DNA: TGTGCCAGCAGCCTTACAGGGGGCTCTGGAAACACCATATATTTT
J: TRBJ1-4; D: TRBD1; V: TRBV5-5; size: NA; CDR3: CASSTGQGPTNEKLFF; DNA: TGTGCCAGCAGCACGGGACAGGGGCCGACTAATGAAAAACTGTTTTTT
J: TRBJ1-4; D: NA; V: TRBV7-2; size: NA; CDR3: CASSFAGARTNEKLFF; DNA: TGTGCCAGCAGCTTCGCGGGGGCGCGTACTAATGAAAAACTGTTTTTT
J: TRBJ2-3; D: TRBD1; V: TRBV5-1; size: NA; CDR3: CASSLAGTGRADTQYF; DNA: TGCGCCAGCAGCTTGGCCGGGACAGGGAGAGCAGATACGCAGTATTTT
J: TRBJ2-5; D: NA; V: TRBV5-1; size: NA; CDR3: CASSFQYQETQYF; DNA: TGCGCCAGCAGCTTCCAGTACCAAGAGACCCAGTACTTC
J: TRBJ1-4; D: TRBD1; V: TRBV3-1/TRBV3-2; size: NA; CDR3: CASSLRQGKGLFF; DNA: TGTGCCAGCAGCCTAAGACAGGGAAAAGGGCTGTTTTTT
J: TRBJ2-3; D: TRBD2; V: TRBV11-2; size: NA; CDR3: CASSLTGGAQYF; DNA: TGTGCCAGCAGCTTAACGGGGGGAGCGCAGTATTTT
J: TRBJ2-2; D: NA; V: TRBV5-1; size: NA; CDR3: CASSLSSGVETGELFF; DNA: TGCGCCAGCAGCTTGTCTTCAGGGGTGGAGACCGGGGAGCTGTTTTTT
J: TRBJ1-6; D: NA; V: TRBV24-1; size: NA; CDR3: CATSDDSLNSPLHF; DNA: TGTGCCACCAGTGATGACAGTTTGAATTCACCCCTCCACTTT
J: TRBJ2-1; D: TRBD2; V: TRBV5-1; size: once; CDR3: CASSPGGGLATTNEQFF; DNA: TGCGCCAGCAGCCCCGGAGGTGGACTAGCGACGACTAATGAGCAGTTCTTC
J: TRBJ2-4; D: NA; V: TRBV19; size: few; CDR3: CASSTPGQLQLAKNIQYF; DNA: TGTGCCAGTAGTACCCCCGGACAGCTTCAACTAGCCAAAAACATTCAGTACTTC